This T cell receptor (beta chain) was profiled in a study of cytomegalovirus exposure and HLA in healthy donors. The PCR had 60 Vbeta and 13 Jbeta primers. Some clones are missing from TCRdb's copy, which holds only in-frame ones; the method was immunoSEQ multiplex PCR. Among 150,000 or so clones listed, around 88% were seen once. Germline-derived CDR1 and CDR2 are MNHEY and SVGAGI. This CDR3 is built from 14 residues. A single count supports this clone. What it binds is unknown. One end of the junction varies from germline; a read error may be responsible. General study points: Prediction of most subjects' HLA-A and HLA-B alleles by TCR beta sequences was reportedly accurate. Analysis performed later found about 17,000 TCR beta sequences associated with HLA alleles at 0.05 false discovery rate. Follow-up analysis later connected one missense variant in DCLRE1C with trimming of TCR beta V- and J-genes. Previously analyzed data showed that most TCR beta V segments were productive at a frequency of about 90% or about 30%.

The chain carries TRBV6-5 and TRBJ2-2; tentatively, D is TRBD1 (6 bases). Sequencing was done on a sample of PBMCs. The receptor's source is a woman aged 18-29 years in good health and CMV-seronegative. The CDR3, as DNA: TGTGCCAGCAGACCAACAGGGAATCCCGGGGAGCTGCTTTTT. Translating it yields CASRPTGNPGELLF.